These T cell receptor beta chains were read from a single sample in a study of blood T cell repertoires in COVID-19. Measured with immunoSEQ multiplex PCR; TCRdb has only the in-frame clones, and not every one. This sample yields about 50,000 clones, of which nearly 95% are seen a single time; 4.6% belongs to the top ten. Sequencing was carried out using peripheral blood. These receptors came from a man aged 50 to 60 with active COVID-19. CDR3s include the opening cysteine and the closing phenylalanine or tryptophan. A D gene is named only where the DNA matches it firmly. Expanded clones get a size class; other rows say once, few or many, or leave the size out.

CDR3 length	clone size	D gene	V gene	J gene	CDR3 DNA	CDR3 protein
12	-	-	TRBV30	TRBJ1-3	TGTGCCTGGGACAGCTCTGGAAACACCATATATTTT	CAWDSSGNTIYF
13	-	-	TRBV3-1/TRBV3-2	TRBJ1-5	TGTGCCAGCAGCCAACACAGGGATCAGCCCCAGCATTTT	CASSQHRDQPQHF
16	-	TRBD2	TRBV4-3	TRBJ2-3	TGCGCCAGCAGCCGTTCTCTCGGGGGGGCTGCAGATACGCAGTATTTT	CASSRSLGGAADTQYF
14	-	TRBD2	TRBV19	TRBJ2-3	TGTGCCAGTAGTGGCGGCCTTTGGGGGGGTACGCAGTATTTT	CASSGGLWGGTQYF
17	once	TRBD2	TRBV5-1	TRBJ2-5	TGCGCCAGCAGCTTGTGGGGGACTAGCGGGGGAGAAGAGACCCAGTACTTC	CASSLWGTSGGEETQYF
16	-	TRBD2	TRBV4-2	TRBJ2-1	TGTGCCAGCAGCCAAAGATCGGGACTAGCGGACAATGAGCAGTTCTTC	CASSQRSGLADNEQFF
14	-	-	TRBV11-3	TRBJ2-1	TGTGCCAGCAGCTTAGGCGGGAAATACAATGAGCAGTTCTTC	CASSLGGKYNEQFF
14	-	-	TRBV5-5	TRBJ2-5	TGTGCCAGCAGCCCCGGGACTTTCCAAGAGACCCAGTACTTC	CASSPGTFQETQYF
16	-	-	TRBV7-8	TRBJ2-1	TGTGCCAGCAGCCGATCTCGGGTCAGCTCCTACAATGAGCAGTTCTTC	CASSRSRVSSYNEQFF
12	-	-	TRBV5-1	TRBJ2-3	TGCGCCAGCAGCGAGTCGCGGGATACGCAGTATTTT	CASSESRDTQYF
15	-	-	TRBV18	TRBJ2-7	TGTGCCAGCTCACGGAACGGGGGAGGCTCCTACGAGCAGTACTTC	CASSRNGGGSYEQYF
14	-	TRBD2	TRBV6-4	TRBJ2-1	TGTGCCAGCAGTGAGCGGGGGGAATTTAATGAGCAGTTCTTC	CASSERGEFNEQFF
13	-	-	TRBV18	TRBJ2-3	TGTGCCAGCTCCGCCTTAGACACAGATACGCAGTATTTT	CASSALDTDTQYF
11	-	-	TRBV28	TRBJ2-1	TGTGCCAGCAGCGGTTACAATGAGCAGTTCTTC	CASSGYNEQFF
12	-	-	TRBV6-1	TRBJ1-2	TGTGCCAGCAGTGAAAGGACACACGGCTACACCTTC	CASSERTHGYTF
15	-	TRBD2	TRBV3-1/TRBV3-2	TRBJ2-7	TGTGCCAGCAGCCAAGAACGCGGGGGTAGGTACGAGCAGTACTTC	CASSQERGGRYEQYF
13	-	TRBD1	TRBV3-1/TRBV3-2	TRBJ1-2	TGTGCCAGCAGAACCGGGACAGGGGGTGGCTACACCTTC	CASRTGTGGGYTF
16	-	-	TRBV7-3	TRBJ2-1	TGTGCCAGCAGCTTATCGGCAGGGGACCCCTACAATGAGCAGTTCTTC	CASSLSAGDPYNEQFF
12	-	-	TRBV18	TRBJ2-5	TGTGCCAGCTCGGGAGGAGGAGAGACCCAGTACTTC	CASSGGGETQYF